This T cell receptor (beta chain) is from a study of cytomegalovirus exposure and HLA in healthy donors. Study conclusions and caveats: Serostatus for CMV was the only available immune exposure information. Most sequenced TCRs were rare (though some public TCRs occurred in many donors).

As concerns this clone: Its antigen is not identified.

CDR3 length: 17 amino acids. Trimming took 5 bases from V and 7 from J; bases not matched to a gene: 9. Per the germline V gene, CDR1 is SGHTA and CDR2 is FQGNSA. These donors counted as nominally healthy when sampled, but unrecorded immune exposures were likely. PCR primers comprised 60 Vbeta and 13 Jbeta primers. Some clones are missing from TCRdb's copy, which holds only in-frame ones; the method was immunoSEQ multiplex PCR. The sample contains about 170,000 clones, more than 75% of which appear only once. Material: PBMCs. This chain joins TRBV7-2 and TRBJ2-2; 14 nucleotides match TRBD2. The sequence was obtained from a man aged 25-45 years in good health and CMV-seropositive. CDR3 bases: TGTGCCAGCAGCCCGCCGACTAGCGGGAGGGCCAACGGGGAGCTGTTTTTT. Protein product: CASSPPTSGRANGELFF.